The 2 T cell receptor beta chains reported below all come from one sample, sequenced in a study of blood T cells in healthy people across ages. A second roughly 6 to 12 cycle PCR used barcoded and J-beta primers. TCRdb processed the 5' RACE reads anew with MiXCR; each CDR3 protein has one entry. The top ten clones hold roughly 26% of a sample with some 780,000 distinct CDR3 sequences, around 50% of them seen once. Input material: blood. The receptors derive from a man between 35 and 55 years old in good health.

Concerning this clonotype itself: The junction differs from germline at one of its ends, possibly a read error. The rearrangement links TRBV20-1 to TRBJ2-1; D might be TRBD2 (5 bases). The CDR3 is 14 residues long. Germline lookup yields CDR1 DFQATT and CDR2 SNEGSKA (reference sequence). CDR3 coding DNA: TGCAGTGCTGGAGAGGGTATCGGATACAATGAGCAGTTCTTC. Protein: CSAGEGIGYNEQFF.

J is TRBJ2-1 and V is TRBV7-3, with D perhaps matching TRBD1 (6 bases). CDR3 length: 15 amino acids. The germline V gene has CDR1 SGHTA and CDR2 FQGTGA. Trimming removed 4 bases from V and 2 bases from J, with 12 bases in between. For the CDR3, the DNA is TGTGCCAGCAGCTCCGTTAAGGGGGCCTACAATGAGCAGTTCTTC. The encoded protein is CASSSVKGAYNEQFF.